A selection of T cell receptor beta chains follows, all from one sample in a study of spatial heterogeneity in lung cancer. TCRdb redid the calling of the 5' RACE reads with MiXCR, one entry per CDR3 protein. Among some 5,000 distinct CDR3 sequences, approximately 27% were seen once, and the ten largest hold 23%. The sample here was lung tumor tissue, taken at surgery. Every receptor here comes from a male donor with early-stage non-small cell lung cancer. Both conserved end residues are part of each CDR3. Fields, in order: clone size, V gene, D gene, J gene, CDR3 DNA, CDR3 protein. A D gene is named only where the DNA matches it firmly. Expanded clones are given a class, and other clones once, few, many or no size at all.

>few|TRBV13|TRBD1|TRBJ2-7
TGTGCCAGCAGCTTGACAGGGGGCTCCTACGAGCAGTACTTC
CASSLTGGSYEQYF
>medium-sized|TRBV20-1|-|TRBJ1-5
TGCAGTGCCTACCCCCCGGGCAATCAGCCCCAGCATTTT
CSAYPPGNQPQHF
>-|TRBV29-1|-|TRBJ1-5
TGCAGCGTTTCAGGAAGCAATCAGCCCCAGCATTTT
CSVSGSNQPQHF
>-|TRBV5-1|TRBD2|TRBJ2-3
TGCGCCAGCAGCTTGAATTCCGGGGGGAGCACAGATACGCAGTATTTT
CASSLNSGGSTDTQYF
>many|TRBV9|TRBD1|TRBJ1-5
TGTGCCAGCAGCCGACAGGGGTCCCCGAATCAGCCCCAGCATTTT
CASSRQGSPNQPQHF
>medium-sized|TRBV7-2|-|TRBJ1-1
TGTGCCAGCACCAACTATCTTTTCACTGAAGCTTTCTTT
CASTNYLFTEAFF
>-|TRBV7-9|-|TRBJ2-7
TGTGCCAGCAGCTTAGTAGAGGGGCTGGGCGAGCAGTACTTC
CASSLVEGLGEQYF
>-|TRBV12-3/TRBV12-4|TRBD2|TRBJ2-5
TGTGCCAGCAGTGGGACTAGCGGGAGCCGACAGACCCAGTACTTC
CASSGTSGSRQTQYF
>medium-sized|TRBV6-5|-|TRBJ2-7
TGTGCCAGCAGAGGGATTCGGTACGAGCAGTACTTC
CASRGIRYEQYF
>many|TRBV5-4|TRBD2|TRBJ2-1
TGTGCCAGCACCCTGGCGACTAGCGGGAGAGGCGATGAGCAGTTCTTC
CASTLATSGRGDEQFF
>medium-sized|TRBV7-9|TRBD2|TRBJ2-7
TGTGCCAGCAGCTTAGTCGGCCTAGCGGGAGTGTACGAGCAGTACTTC
CASSLVGLAGVYEQYF
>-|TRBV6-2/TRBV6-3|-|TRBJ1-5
TGTGCCAGCAGTTACGAGGAGGGTTCCGCCGGGCCCCAGCATTTT
CASSYEEGSAGPQHF
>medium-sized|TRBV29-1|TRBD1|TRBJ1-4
TGCAGCGTGGGCCGGGACAGGCAGGGAGAAAAACTGTTTTTT
CSVGRDRQGEKLFF
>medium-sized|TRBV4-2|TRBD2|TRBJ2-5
TGTGCCAGCAGCCAGGAGGGACTAGCGGAACAAGAGACCCAGTACTTC
CASSQEGLAEQETQYF
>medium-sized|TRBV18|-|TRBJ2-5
TGTGCCAGCTCACCACTCCGGGAAGAGACCCAGTACTTC
CASSPLREETQYF
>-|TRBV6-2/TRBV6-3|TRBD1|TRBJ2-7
TGTGCCAGCAGTTACCCCCTGACAGGGTTGGGGCACTCCTACGAGCAGTACTTC
CASSYPLTGLGHSYEQYF
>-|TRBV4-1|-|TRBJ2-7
TGCGCCAGCAGCCAAGAGGCAGGGAAGACCTACGAGCAGTACTTC
CASSQEAGKTYEQYF
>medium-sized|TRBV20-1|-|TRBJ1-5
TGCAGTGCTCCCCTAGGCGGCCGCGGTCAGCCCCAGCATTTT
CSAPLGGRGQPQHF
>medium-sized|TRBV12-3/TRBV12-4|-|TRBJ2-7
TGTGCCAGCAAACAAGGGGTCGAGCAGTACTTC
CASKQGVEQYF
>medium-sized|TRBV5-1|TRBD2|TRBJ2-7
TGCGCCAGCAGCCCCCGGGGGGGAGGTTCCTACGAGCAGTACTTC
CASSPRGGGSYEQYF
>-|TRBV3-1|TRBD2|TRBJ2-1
TGTGCCAGCAGCCAAGCTAGCGGGAGGACCTACAATGAGCAGTTCTTC
CASSQASGRTYNEQFF
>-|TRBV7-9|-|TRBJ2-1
TGTGCCAGCAGCTTAGCGGGGGAGCAGTTCTTC
CASSLAGEQFF
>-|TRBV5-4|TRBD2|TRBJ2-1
TGTGCCAGCAGCCCCGGACTAGCGGGAGATATGGGCTACAATGAGCAGTTCTTC
CASSPGLAGDMGYNEQFF
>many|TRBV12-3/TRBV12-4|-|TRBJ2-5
TGTGCCAGCAGTTTAGAGCAGACCCAGTACTTC
CASSLEQTQYF